The rows below give T cell receptor beta chains drawn from one sample of a study of shared clonotypes between healthy human individuals. Using immunoSEQ multiplex PCR, the repertoire was profiled, and TCRdb retains in-frame clones only, with some absent. This table has 2 million to 2.5 million clones, about 92% appearing once. Sequencing was done on a sample of naive CD4+ T cells from PBMCs. These receptor sequences come from a young man in good health. Some clones in this sample may be carry-over from other donors' samples. The CDR3 runs from the conserved cysteine through the conserved F or W. The D gene is left open where the match is weak.

cdr3_length d_call j_call v_call cdr3_nt cdr3_aa
12 . TRBJ2-7 TRBV7-9 TGTGCCAGCAGCACTAGAGCCTACGAGCAGTACTTC CASSTRAYEQYF
16 . TRBJ2-1 TRBV30 TGTGCCCGCTCGACCGGGGGGGACAGCTCCTACAATGAGCAGTTCTTC CARSTGGDSSYNEQFF
14 TRBD2 TRBJ2-7 TRBV6-1 TGTGCCAGCAGCCCAAGCGGGATATCCTACGAGCAGTACTTC CASSPSGISYEQYF
12 TRBD1 TRBJ1-2 TRBV19 TGTGCCAGTAGTATCGGGACAGGTGTCCACACCTTC CASSIGTGVHTF
15 . TRBJ1-2 TRBV7-2 TGTGCCAGCAGCTTAGTTCGGGGGGCGGTGGAAGGCTACACCTTC CASSLVRGAVEGYTF
12 . TRBJ1-2 TRBV7-2 TGTGCCAGCAGCTTAGTTGGGGTTGGCTACACCTTC CASSLVGVGYTF
13 . TRBJ1-1 TRBV7-9 TGTGCCAGCAGCTTTAACAGTCCGGGAGAAGCTTTCTTT CASSFNSPGEAFF
18 . TRBJ1-3 TRBV29-1 TGCAGCGTTGAACACCTATCCGCCGGACCCCTCGGAGGAAACACCATATATTTT CSVEHLSAGPLGGNTIYF
16 TRBD2 TRBJ2-4 TRBV28 TGTGCCAGCAGTCTGGGGACGGGAGGTACCAAAAACATTCAGTACTTC CASSLGTGGTKNIQYF
15 . TRBJ1-1 TRBV6-6 TGTGCCAGCAGTTACGCGCAGGGCATAAACACTGAAGCTTTCTTT CASSYAQGINTEAFF
12 . TRBJ2-1 TRBV29-1 TGCAGCGTTTGGACGCCCTACAATGAGCAGTTCTTC CSVWTPYNEQFF
14 TRBD1 TRBJ1-2 TRBV9 TGTGCCAGCAGCCGCGGACAGGGTACCTATGGCTACACCTTC CASSRGQGTYGYTF
17 . TRBJ2-6 TRBV18 TGTGCCAGCTCACCCGGTAACAGGGCCTCTGGGGCCAACGTCTTGACTTTC CASSPGNRASGANVLTF
18 TRBD1 TRBJ2-1 TRBV7-8 TGTGCCAGCAGCTCAGGGAACCAGGGGGAAGGGTTTTACAATGAGCAGTTCTTC CASSSGNQGEGFYNEQFF
12 . TRBJ1-4 TRBV28 TGTGCCAGCAGTCGACAGAGTGAAAAACTGTTTTTT CASSRQSEKLFF
16 . TRBJ2-3 TRBV5-8 TGTGCCAGCAGCTTAGGGGCTAGCGCGAGCACAGATACGCAGTATTTT CASSLGASASTDTQYF